One sample yielded the 21 T cell receptor beta chains listed below, sequenced in a study of response to subunit inactivated influenza vaccine. Using its own MiXCR run on the RT-PCR reads, TCRdb lists one record per CDR3 protein. The repertoire holds about 700,000 distinct CDR3 sequences, less than 20% seen once, with approximately 10% in the top ten. The sample here was PBMCs from blood, taken less than 13 days after vaccination. These receptors came from a man aged 45 to 65 who received an inactivated influenza vaccine.

The chain combines TRBV4-3 with TRBJ2-7, with TRBD2 matching over 9 bases. This CDR3 is 16 amino acids long. Per germline, CDR1 LGHNA and CDR2 YSLEER. The ends lost 0 bases at V and 6 bases at J; junction bases unmatched: 9. The chain's CDR3 is CASSQDSASGNPEQYF. Written as DNA, the CDR3 is TGCGCCAGCAGCCAAGATTCGGCTAGCGGGAACCCCGAGCAGTACTTC.

The rearrangement uses TRBV27 and TRBJ1-4; possible D gene TRBD1, 5 bases. Trimming stripped 4 bases from V and 7 bases from J, with 16 bases between. Germline-derived CDR1 and CDR2 are MNHEY and SMNVEV (reference sequence). The CDR3 is 15 amino acids. The CDR3 nucleotides read TGTGCCAGCAGTTACCAAAGGGGCGGTGGTGAAAAACTGTTTTTT. Translated, it gives CASSYQRGGGEKLFF.

This clonotype showed up just a few times. The genes are TRBV27 and TRBJ1-2; 7 nucleotides align to TRBD1. J gave up 5 bases and V 6 bases, and 9 bases lay outside the gene matches. Germline V gene data show CDR1 as MNHEY and CDR2 as SMNVEV (reference sequence). CDR3 length: 14 residues. The CDR3: CASSFNAGGYGYTF. DNA of the CDR3: TGTGCCAGCAGCTTCAATGCAGGGGGGTATGGCTACACCTTC.

This chain uses TRBV24-1 with TRBJ2-3, with D perhaps TRBD1 (5 bases). Deletions cut 0 bases from V and 4 bases from J, with 10 bases between. Per the germline V gene, CDR1 is KGHDR and CDR2 is SFDVKD. The CDR3 has 15 amino acids. In DNA form, the CDR3 reads TGTGCCACCAGTGATTTGCAGCAGGGTGCAGATACGCAGTATTTT. Amino acids: CATSDLQQGADTQYF.

This clonotype was counted only a few times. This rearrangement joins TRBV12-3 or TRBV12-4 to TRBJ2-5; TRBD1 is a possible D gene (7 bases). The CDR3 is 14 amino acids. Trimming took off 6 bases at V and 5 bases at J, with 16 bases between the two ends. This chain's CDR3 is CASSPRGADETQYF. In nucleotides, the CDR3 is TGTGCCAGCAGCCCCAGGGGGGCCGACGAGACCCAGTACTTC.

Only a few counts were recorded for this clonotype. The chain carries TRBV7-3 and TRBJ1-6; D unclear. Germline CDR1 reads SGHTA; CDR2 reads FQGTGA. V was clipped by 5 bases and J by 4 bases, with 12 bases between them. This CDR3 is built from 15 residues. The CDR3 here is CASSLLRGYNSPLHF. The CDR3 nucleotides read TGTGCCAGCAGCCTCTTGCGGGGATATAATTCACCCCTCCACTTT.

The chain's CDR3 is CAISATGNNEQFF. The CDR3, as DNA: TGTGCCATCAGTGCGACGGGGAACAATGAGCAGTTCTTC. The chain employs TRBV10-3 and TRBJ2-1; a possible D gene is TRBD2 (5 bases). Trimming took 4 bases from V and 5 from J, leaving 9 bases between them. This CDR3 spans 13 amino acids. The germline CDR1 and CDR2 sequences are ENHRY and SYGVKD.

The rearrangement links TRBV28 to TRBJ1-4; 9 bases are a match to TRBD1. The CDR3 totals 21 residues. The germline CDR1 and CDR2 sequences are MDHEN and SYDVKM. J gave up 6 bases and V 3 bases, and 23 bases lay outside the gene matches. The CDR3 bases are TGTGCCAGCAGTTTCCTAGGGGACATACAGGGGGCGAGGAGCTCTCATGAAAAACTGTTTTTT. Its translation is CASSFLGDIQGARSSHEKLFF.

V is TRBV4-1 and J is TRBJ2-7; D is ambiguous. From germline, CDR1 is MGHRA and CDR2 YSYEKL. V lost 4 bases and J lost 5, with 21 bases in between. CDR3 size: 16 residues. CDR3 region: CASSPRRGSTLHEQYF. DNA for the CDR3: TGCGCCAGCAGCCCCCGCCGAGGCTCTACGCTCCACGAGCAGTACTTC.

There are a few counts of this clonotype. The genes are TRBV28 and TRBJ2-1; 7 positions agree with TRBD2. CDR1 and CDR2 (germline): MDHEN, SYDVKM. V gave up 4 bases and J gave up 5 bases; unmatched junction bases: 14. CDR3 length equals 17 residues. As DNA, the CDR3 is TGTGCCAGCAGTTCCAAACTAGCGAGAGTTGGCCACAATGAGCAGTTCTTC. It encodes CASSSKLARVGHNEQFF.

The V call is TRBV21-1, the J call TRBJ2-5; the DNA was not used to check the table's D call, TRBD1. TRBV21-1 is a pseudogene locus. The CDR3 is 15 residues long. The DNA for the CDR3 is TGTGCCAGCAGCCCCATCCCCAGGACCTGTGAGACCCAGTACTTC. Translation: CASSPIPRTCETQYF.

Only a few counts were recorded for this clonotype. The chain recombines TRBV28 with TRBJ2-5, with TRBD1 as a possible D gene (6 bases). The ends were cut back, 10 bases at V and 5 bases at J, with 20 bases in the middle. The germline V gene encodes CDR1 MDHEN and CDR2 SYDVKM. This CDR3 region has 14 residues. CDR3 loop: CATSKTGLEETQYF. The CDR3 region has the DNA TGTGCCACCTCGAAGACAGGCCTGGAGGAGACCCAGTACTTC.

This clonotype was seen only a few times. The chain combines TRBV20-1 with TRBJ2-3; 11 bases fit TRBD2. J gave up 3 bases and V 6 bases, and 5 bases lay outside the gene matches. The CDR3 sequence is 14 residues long. CDR1 DFQATT and CDR2 SNEGSKA come from the germline V gene (reference sequence). The CDR3 DNA reads TGCAGTGCAGCGACTAGCGGGGTTACAGATACGCAGTATTTT. This sequence encodes CSAATSGVTDTQYF.

This clonotype was counted only a few times. The rearrangement joins TRBV7-8 to TRBJ2-1; tentative D call: TRBD1 (6 bases). V lost 2 bases, J lost 5 bases, and 13 bases lay in between. CDR3 length: 15 residues. In germline, CDR1 is SGHVS, CDR2 FQNEAQ. CDR3 residues: CASSLTGKGNNEQFF. CDR3 nucleotides: TGTGCCAGCAGCTTAACAGGGAAAGGAAACAATGAGCAGTTCTTC.

This clonotype was seen a few times. This rearrangement joins TRBV6-2 or TRBV6-3 to TRBJ2-5, with D perhaps assigned TRBD1 or TRBD2 (5 bases each). Germline-derived CDR1 and CDR2 are MNHEY and SVGEGT. The germline V and J ends were trimmed by 7 bases and 5 bases, with 14 bases remaining between them. There are 13 residues in the CDR3. The CDR3 protein is CASIWGPGETQYF. Written as DNA, the CDR3 is TGTGCCAGCATCTGGGGACCTGGGGAGACCCAGTACTTC.

This clonotype appeared many times. The V gene is TRBV20-1, the J gene TRBJ1-5; D is unresolved. The V end lost 1 base, the J end lost 3 bases, and 7 bases lay between the germline ends. The CDR3 has 13 residues. CDR1 is DFQATT and CDR2 is SNEGSKA in the germline V gene (reference sequence). As DNA, the CDR3 is TGCAGTGCTAGAGTGGCAGTCAATCAGCCCCAGCATTTT. This encodes CSARVAVNQPQHF.

This sequence joins TRBV5-1 and TRBJ2-7; D ambiguous. V lost 0 bases and J lost 4, with 8 bases in between. CDR3 size: 13 residues. CDR1 is SGHRS and CDR2 is YFSETQ in the germline V gene. DNA of the CDR3: TGCGCCAGCAGCTTGGACACCCCATACGAGCAGTACTTC. Translating it yields CASSLDTPYEQYF.

V usage is TRBV7-9 and J usage is TRBJ2-1; no clear D gene. Trimming removed 1 base at V and 4 bases at J, with 8 bases between. The CDR3 has 14 residues. The germline gives CDR1 SEHNR, CDR2 FQNEAQ (reference sequence). CDR3 nucleotide sequence: TGTGCCAGCAGCTTAGATCTCGGTTACAATGAGCAGTTCTTC. Translated: CASSLDLGYNEQFF.

This clonotype turned up a few times. J is TRBJ1-2 and V is TRBV29-1, with a possible D match to TRBD1 (6 bases). From germline, CDR1 is SQVTM and CDR2 ANQGSEA. The CDR3 spans 15 residues. Trimming took off 5 bases at V and 2 bases at J, with 18 bases between the two ends. The CDR3 DNA follows: TGCAGCGTTCTTCCTCTCAGAACAGGGAACTATGGCTACACCTTC. It yields the protein CSVLPLRTGNYGYTF.

This clonotype has more than one count but fewer than ten. The chain couples TRBV28 to TRBJ2-1; TRBD1 agrees at 12 bases. CDR1 and CDR2 from the germline V gene are MDHEN and SYDVKM. V was pared by 6 bases and J by 8 bases, with 14 bases of the junction left unmatched. This CDR3 is 17 amino acids long. In DNA, the CDR3 is TGTGCCAGCAGCAAACCCATAGGGACAGGGGGCCCGGATGAGCAGTTCTTC. Translation: CASSKPIGTGGPDEQFF.

This sequence joins TRBV6-1 and TRBJ2-2, with unresolved D. The germline V gene encodes CDR1 MNHNS and CDR2 SASEGT. The CDR3 extends over 14 amino acids. Trimming shortened V by 6 bases and J by 6 bases, and 14 bases separated the two germline ends. The chain's CDR3 is CASSVRIGSGELFF. The CDR3 DNA is TGTGCCAGCAGCGTTAGGATAGGGTCCGGGGAGCTGTTTTTT.